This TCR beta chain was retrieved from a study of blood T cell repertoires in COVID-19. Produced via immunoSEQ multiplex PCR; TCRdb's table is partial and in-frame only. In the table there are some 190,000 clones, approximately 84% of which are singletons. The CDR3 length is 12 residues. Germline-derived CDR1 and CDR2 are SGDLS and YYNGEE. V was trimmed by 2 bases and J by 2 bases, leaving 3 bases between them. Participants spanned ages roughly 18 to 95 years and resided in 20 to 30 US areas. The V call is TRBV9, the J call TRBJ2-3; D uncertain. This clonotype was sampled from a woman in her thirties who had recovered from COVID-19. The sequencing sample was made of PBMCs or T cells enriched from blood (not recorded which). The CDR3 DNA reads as TGTGCCAGCAGCGTCTTCACAGATACGCAGTATTTT. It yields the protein CASSVFTDTQYF.